These 21 T cell receptor beta chains originate from one sample sequenced in a study of blood T cell repertoires in COVID-19. The method was immunoSEQ multiplex PCR; TCRdb's version includes in-frame clones alone and lacks a portion of them. The table has approximately 180,000 clones, over 60% seen once. Source material: peripheral blood. The source is a woman aged 70-85 years with acute or convalescent COVID-19.

This chain joins TRBV6-6 and TRBJ2-2; D gene unclear. The CDR3 consists of 15 residues. In germline, CDR1 is MNHNY, CDR2 SVGAGI (reference sequence). Trimming cost V 6 bases and J 8 bases, with 19 bases left between them. CDR3 DNA sequence: TGTGCCAGCAGCCCGAAGAGGCTCTCGATTGGGGAGCTGTTTTTT. Its translation is CASSPKRLSIGELFF.

The chain uses TRBV29-1 and TRBJ1-5; perhaps TRBD1 as D (5 bases). The ends were cut back, 6 bases at V and 3 bases at J, with 12 bases in the middle. CDR3 length equals 13 residues. CDR1 SQVTM and CDR2 ANQGSEA come from the germline V gene. The CDR3 is CSVTSGSNQPQHF. In DNA, the CDR3 is TGCAGCGTAACATCAGGGTCCAATCAGCCCCAGCATTTT.

The CDR3 sequence is CASSVSGSSYEQYF. For the CDR3, the DNA is TGTGCCAGCAGCGTTAGCGGGAGCTCCTACGAGCAGTACTTC. V gene TRBV7-8 combines with J gene TRBJ2-7; 9 bases map to TRBD2. This CDR3 is 14 amino acids long. CDR1 is SGHVS and CDR2 is FQNEAQ in the germline V gene. The J segment lost 0 bases and the V segment lost 5 bases, leaving 2 bases of the junction unmatched.

The CDR3 coding sequence is TGTGCCAGCAGTCGGACTGAGATTGAAGCTTTCTTT. Its translation: CASSRTEIEAFF. The genes are TRBV6-5 and TRBJ1-1; D is unresolved. CDR1 MNHEY and CDR2 SVGAGI come from the germline V gene. The CDR3 has 12 residues. V was cut by 5 bases and J by 7 bases, with 11 bases left in between.

The table lists this clone with a few counts. The rearrangement uses TRBV5-8 and TRBJ2-4, with TRBD2 as a possible D gene (6 bases). With 5 bases removed from V and 3 bases from J, the gap between germline ends came to 9 bases. The CDR3 has 13 amino acids. Germline CDR1 is SGHTS and CDR2 is YDEGEE. The CDR3 here is CASRRRDKNIQYF. In DNA form, the CDR3 reads TGTGCCAGCAGGAGGAGGGACAAAAACATTCAGTACTTC.

V is TRBV5-6 and J is TRBJ2-3; 9 nucleotides agree with TRBD2. The junction had 6 bases not matched to a gene; V was cut back by 4 bases and J by 6 bases. CDR1 and CDR2 (germline): SGHDT, YYEEEE. The CDR3 is 14 amino acids. The CDR3 is CASSDSGSVDTQYF. The CDR3 bases are TGTGCCAGCAGCGATAGCGGGAGTGTGGATACGCAGTATTTT.

The V call is TRBV15, the J call TRBJ1-2; D remains unclear. Germline CDR1 is LNHNV and CDR2 is YYDKDF (reference sequence). The germline V and J ends were trimmed by 0 bases and 8 bases, with 7 bases remaining between them. The CDR3 totals 12 residues. The chain's CDR3 is CATSRDMSGYTF. The CDR3 DNA follows: TGTGCCACCAGCAGAGATATGTCCGGCTACACCTTC.

The CDR3 DNA is TGTGCCAGCAGCTTAACTCGGGATTTCTACGAGCAGTACTTC. Residues: CASSLTRDFYEQYF. The genes are TRBV11-2 and TRBJ2-7, with D maybe TRBD2 (5 bases). V was trimmed by 2 bases and J by 3 bases, leaving 11 bases between them. Germline V CDR1 and CDR2: SGHAT, FQNNGV. This CDR3 has 14 residues.

The V call is TRBV3-1 (or the pseudogene TRBV3-2), the J call TRBJ1-1; tentatively, D is TRBD1 (6 bases). V was clipped by 2 bases and J by 6 bases, with 10 bases between them. CDR3 length: 13 amino acids. CDR1 LGHDT and CDR2 YNNKEL come from the germline V gene (reference sequence). The DNA for the CDR3 is TGTGCCAGCAGCCAAATTAGGGGGTCTGAAGCTTTCTTT. It is translated as CASSQIRGSEAFF.

The table lists this clone with a count of one. The V call is TRBV15, the J call TRBJ2-7, with D perhaps TRBD1 (6 bases). This CDR3 is 14 amino acids long. V dropped 5 bases and J dropped 3 bases, with 14 bases sitting between them. CDR1 LNHNV and CDR2 YYDKDF come from the germline V gene (reference sequence). The CDR3 sequence: CATSSRGGGYEQYF. The CDR3, as DNA: TGTGCCACCAGCTCCAGGGGTGGAGGCTACGAGCAGTACTTC.

V is TRBV7-3 and J is TRBJ2-7, with a weak D call TRBD2 (6 bases). The length of the CDR3 is 14 residues. V lost 5 bases to trimming and J lost 1 base, with 12 bases between them. CDR1 is SGHTA and CDR2 is FQGTGA in the germline V gene. CDR3 nucleotide sequence: TGTGCCAGCAGCCCGAGCGGGCTGTCCTACGAGCAGTACTTC. This translates into CASSPSGLSYEQYF. Complete variable domain (other parts from reference TRBV7-3 and TRBJ2-7): GAGVSQTPSNKVTEKGKYVELRCDPISGHTALYWYRQSLGQGPEFLIYFQGTGAADDSGLPNDRFFAVRPEGSVSTLKIQRTERGDSAVYLCASSPSGLSYEQYFGPGTRLTVT.

This chain joins TRBV5-8 and TRBJ2-5, with 9 bases matching TRBD2. J gave up 5 bases and V 1 base, and 15 bases lay outside the gene matches. Germline V CDR1 and CDR2: SGHTS, YDEGEE. CDR3 length: 18 amino acids. CDR3 protein: CASSLRAGGASYGETQYF. CDR3 coding DNA: TGTGCCAGCAGCTTGCGGGCGGGAGGGGCATCCTATGGTGAGACCCAGTACTTC.

The DNA for the CDR3 is TGTGCCAGCAGTGAAATCCGGTGGGGGGGCACGGGAGAGCAGTACTTC. The encoded protein is CASSEIRWGGTGEQYF. The chain couples TRBV2 to TRBJ2-7, with a weak D call TRBD2 (7 bases). V was cut by 2 bases and J by 7 bases, with 21 bases left in between. The CDR3 has 16 amino acids. CDR1 and CDR2 (germline): SNHLY, FYNNEI. The entire variable domain, with the rest obtained from reference TRBV2 and TRBJ2-7, is as follows: EPEVTQTPSHQVTQMGQEVILRCVPISNHLYFYWYRQILGQKVEFLVSFYNNEISEKSEIFDDQFSVERPDGSNFTLKIRSTKLEDSAMYFCASSEIRWGGTGEQYFGPGTRLTVT.

This chain joins TRBV24-1 and TRBJ2-2; TRBD1 might be the D (6 bases). CDR3 length equals 14 residues. V was clipped by 6 bases and J by 5 bases, with 12 bases between them. Germline values: CDR1 KGHDR, CDR2 SFDVKD. CDR3 nucleotides: TGTGCCACCAGTACAGGGACGGTGACCGGGGAGCTGTTTTTT. Translating it yields CATSTGTVTGELFF.

This clone has only a few counts. The J gene is TRBJ1-2, the V gene TRBV18, with D hard to call. Looked up from germline, CDR1 is KGHSH and CDR2 is LQKENI. This CDR3 is built from 15 residues. The V end was cut by 0 bases, the J end by 2 bases, with 10 bases between. The DNA of the CDR3 is TGTGCCAGCTCACCACCATCCCAGGTCAACTATGGCTACACCTTC. This gives the protein CASSPPSQVNYGYTF.

The chain combines TRBV2 with TRBJ2-7; 11 bases align to TRBD2. The germline gives CDR1 SNHLY, CDR2 FYNNEI. This CDR3 comprises 14 residues. The ends lost 4 bases at V and 7 bases at J; junction bases unmatched: 6. In nucleotides, the CDR3 is TGTGCCAGCAGTGGTAGCGGGAGGGCGGGAGAGCAGTACTTC. It codes for CASSGSGRAGEQYF.

This rearrangement joins TRBV9 to TRBJ2-1; 9 bases map to TRBD2. Per the germline V gene, CDR1 is SGDLS and CDR2 is YYNGEE. CDR3 length: 14 residues. The J segment lost 9 bases and the V segment lost 0 bases, leaving 4 bases of the junction unmatched. The CDR3 DNA is TGTGCCAGCAGCGTAGGGGCTAGCGGGATTGAGCAGTTCTTC. The encoded protein is CASSVGASGIEQFF.

In nucleotides, the CDR3 is TGTGCCAGCAGCCTCCGGGACAGGGGTTTTTACGAGCAGTACTTC. The encoded protein is CASSLRDRGFYEQYF. J is TRBJ2-7 and V is TRBV5-5; 10 bases agree with TRBD1. This CDR3 comprises 15 residues. CDR1 is SGHKS, CDR2 YYEKEE, per germline (reference sequence). V trimming: 4 bases; J trimming: 4 bases; junction bases outside the gene matches: 8.

The chain uses TRBV5-1 and TRBJ2-4; TRBD1 matches at 7 bases. The germline V gene encodes CDR1 SGHRS and CDR2 YFSETQ. V shed 5 bases, J shed 2 bases, and the junction held 1 base outside the gene matches. The CDR3 contains 13 residues. The CDR3 nucleotides read TGCGCCAGCAGACAGGGGCCCAAAAACATTCAGTACTTC. Its protein product is CASRQGPKNIQYF.

The chain links TRBV15 to TRBJ2-7, with 9 bases aligning to TRBD2. Unmatched junction bases numbered 11, after V lost 0 bases and J lost 5 bases. There are 17 residues in the CDR3. In germline, CDR1 is LNHNV, CDR2 YYDKDF (reference sequence). CDR3 nucleotide sequence: TGTGCCACCAGCAGAGATCTCTTAGCGGGACTAGCACACGAGCAGTACTTC. Its protein is CATSRDLLAGLAHEQYF.

The chain is built from TRBV4-1 and TRBJ2-1; 10 positions agree with TRBD2. Germline V CDR1 and CDR2: MGHRA, YSYEKL. The CDR3 contains 16 residues. With 4 bases clipped from V and 3 bases from J, the junction kept 6 bases outside the gene matches. The CDR3: CASSLQAGGGYNEQFF. CDR3 in DNA: TGCGCCAGCAGCCTCCAAGCGGGGGGGGGCTACAATGAGCAGTTCTTC.